One sample yielded the 20 T cell receptor beta chains listed below, sequenced in a study of beta chain features in type 1 diabetes. Broader study findings: Moderate yet significant TCRB CDR3 shortening was seen in Type 1 diabetes patients in all four CD4+ subsets.

Every isolated RNA sample was fully reverse transcribed, so sequencing captured expressed TCRB transcripts. Sequencing was performed with immunoSEQ multiplex PCR; in TCRdb, only in-frame clones are kept and a portion is missing. The profile covers over 600,000 clones, with around 11% appearing a single time and approximately 0.11% taken by the ten largest. Their antigens remain unidentified. The material sequenced was naive CD4+ T cells from blood. The receptors derive from a man aged 30 to 39 with type 1 diabetes.

V and J are TRBV10-3 and TRBJ2-5; 7 positions agree with TRBD1. J was trimmed by 0 bases and V by 5 bases; bases with no gene match: 6. Germline V CDR1 and CDR2: ENHRY, SYGVKD. The CDR3 runs 15 residues. The CDR3 is CAISLGQFYQETQYF. CDR3 bases: TGTGCCATCAGTCTGGGACAGTTCTACCAAGAGACCCAGTACTTC.

There are a few counts of this clone. The chain has TRBV5-4 and TRBJ2-6; a possible D gene is TRBD1 (6 bases). The CDR3 totals 17 residues. The V gene's germline CDR1 is SGHNT and CDR2 YYREEE (reference sequence). V lost 4 bases and J lost 0, with 14 bases in between. The CDR3 sequence is CASSQVGQTSGANVLTF. Written as DNA, the CDR3 is TGTGCCAGCAGCCAAGTCGGACAGACCTCTGGGGCCAACGTCCTGACTTTC.

This clone was recorded a few times. This chain uses TRBV29-1 with TRBJ2-7; D is perhaps TRBD1 or TRBD2 (5 bases each). Trimming removed 6 bases from V and 1 base from J, with 16 bases in between. The CDR3 totals 14 residues. Per the germline V gene, CDR1 is SQVTM and CDR2 is ANQGSEA. The CDR3 loop reads CSVGDRLRSYEQYF. DNA for the CDR3: TGCAGCGTGGGGGACCGCCTGAGGTCCTACGAGCAGTACTTC.

The rearrangement links TRBV5-1 to TRBJ2-3; D is perhaps TRBD2 (5 bases). V was pared by 2 bases and J by 0 bases, with 10 bases between. CDR3 length: 15 residues. Germline lookup yields CDR1 SGHRS and CDR2 YFSETQ. The CDR3 is CASSFLGGSTDTQYF. CDR3 bases: TGCGCCAGCAGCTTTCTTGGAGGCAGCACAGATACGCAGTATTTT. Using reference TRBV5-1 and TRBJ2-3 for the parts outside the CDR3, the full variable domain is KAGVTQTPRYLIKTRGQQVTLSCSPISGHRSVSWYQQTPGQGLQFLFEYFSETQRNKGNFPGRFSGRQFSNSRSEMNVSTLELGDSALYLCASSFLGGSTDTQYFGPGTRLTVL.

The chain links TRBV6-6 to TRBJ1-2; D call uncertain. The germline CDR1 and CDR2 sequences are MNHNY and SVGAGI (reference sequence). The V gene lost 2 bases and the J gene lost 6 bases, with 1 base spanning the gap. This CDR3 comprises 10 residues. The CDR3 DNA is TGTGCCAGCAGTTACAATGGCTACACCTTC. Its translation: CASSYNGYTF.

This clone was observed a few times. The chain employs TRBV7-9 and TRBJ1-1; D call uncertain. This CDR3 is built from 14 residues. The V end was cut by 0 bases, the J end by 2 bases, with 7 bases between. Germline assignment: CDR1 SEHNR and CDR2 FQNEAQ (reference sequence). The DNA for the CDR3 is TGTGCCAGCAGCTTAGCGTCATACAACACTGAAGCTTTCTTT. It yields the protein CASSLASYNTEAFF.

This clone was seen only a few times. The chain recombines TRBV10-3 with TRBJ2-6, with D tentatively TRBD1 or TRBD2 (7 bases each). Looked up from germline, CDR1 is ENHRY and CDR2 is SYGVKD. Trimming removed 10 bases from V and 0 bases from J, with 19 bases in between. The CDR3 covers 17 residues. CDR3 DNA: TGTGCCAGCGGAGGGAGGGACAGCGGCTCTGGGGCCAACGTCCTGACTTTC. Residues: CASGGRDSGSGANVLTF.

This clone was picked up a small number of times. This sequence joins TRBV18 and TRBJ1-2; tentative D call: TRBD1 (5 bases). V lost 2 bases and J 0 bases, leaving 10 bases between the germline ends. CDR3 length: 15 residues. Looked up from germline, CDR1 is KGHSH and CDR2 is LQKENI. The CDR3 nucleotides are TGTGCCAGCTCACCAGCACAGACAGCTAACTATGGCTACACCTTC. Translating it yields CASSPAQTANYGYTF. Full variable domain (rest looked up from reference TRBV18 and TRBJ1-2): NAGVMQNPRHLVRRRGQEARLRCSPMKGHSHVYWYRQLPEEGLKFMVYLQKENIIDESGMPKERFSAEFPKEGPSILRIQQVVRGDSAAYFCASSPAQTANYGYTFGSGTRLTVV.

In its sample, this clone was seen a few times. The chain combines TRBV9 with TRBJ2-1; 10 bases line up with TRBD2. Looked up from germline, CDR1 is SGDLS and CDR2 is YYNGEE. This CDR3 region has 14 residues. V was clipped by 1 base and J by 7 bases; unmatched bases: 2. Written as DNA, the CDR3 is TGTGCCAGCAGCGTACCAGCGGGGGGGAATGAGCAGTTCTTC. Translating gives CASSVPAGGNEQFF.

This clone was observed a few times. The chain links TRBV5-8 to TRBJ2-5; D not certain. There are 14 residues in the CDR3. The germline V gene has CDR1 SGHTS and CDR2 YDEGEE. The V gene lost 0 bases and the J gene lost 5 bases, with 11 bases spanning the gap. CDR3 nucleotides: TGTGCCAGCAGCTTGGTGGGGTTTGGGGAGACCCAGTACTTC. It yields the protein CASSLVGFGETQYF.

On this clone itself: The same CDR3 arises from other DNA sequences in this sample as well. The chain has TRBV5-1 and TRBJ2-6; D not certain. Germline CDR1 and CDR2: SGHRS and YFSETQ. V lost 1 base and J 0 bases, leaving 5 bases between the germline ends. This CDR3 has 15 residues. CDR3 residues: CASSLIDSGANVLTF. The CDR3 DNA sequence: TGCGCCAGCAGCTTGATCGACTCTGGGGCCAACGTCCTGACTTTC.

This clone was seen more than once but under ten times. The chain recombines TRBV20-1 with TRBJ1-2; D gene ambiguous. CDR1 and CDR2 from the germline V gene are DFQATT and SNEGSKA (reference sequence). Trimming took 2 bases from V and 12 from J, leaving 10 bases between them. CDR3 length: 10 residues. The CDR3 nucleotides read TGCAGTGCTAGAACAGAGGATCACACCTTC. This gives the protein CSARTEDHTF.

Only a few counts were recorded for this clone. The chain uses TRBV2 and TRBJ2-6; D is uncertain. The CDR3 is made up of 14 amino acids. V was pared by 6 bases and J by 2 bases, with 8 bases between. CDR1 SNHLY and CDR2 FYNNEI come from the germline V gene. The CDR3 spells CASSAVPGANVLTF. The CDR3 nucleotides are TGTGCCAGCAGCGCTGTCCCTGGGGCCAACGTCCTGACTTTC.

This clone was seen only a few times. The sample contains more than one DNA sequence encoding this CDR3. The V gene is TRBV7-2, the J gene TRBJ1-1; D gene uncertain. The CDR3 is 13 amino acids. Germline CDR1 reads SGHTA; CDR2 reads FQGNSA. Trimming stripped 1 base from V and 1 base from J, with 4 bases between. The CDR3 protein is CASSLDQNTEAFF. For the CDR3, the DNA is TGTGCCAGCAGCTTAGATCAGAACACTGAAGCTTTCTTT.

J is TRBJ2-5 and V is TRBV7-2; 7 positions agree with TRBD2. Trimming cost V 0 bases and J 0 bases; bases outside gene matches: 4. The germline CDR1 and CDR2 sequences are SGHTA and FQGNSA. The CDR3 consists of 16 residues. This chain's CDR3 is CASSLAAGVHQETQYF. The CDR3 DNA is TGTGCCAGCAGCTTAGCGGCGGGGGTTCACCAAGAGACCCAGTACTTC.

The chain couples TRBV10-3 to TRBJ2-3; a weak D match, TRBD1 (5 bases). The CDR3 spans 14 residues. Trimming pared 7 bases from V and 0 bases from J, leaving 11 bases between. Germline assignment: CDR1 ENHRY and CDR2 SYGVKD. The CDR3 spells CAIKAGPSTDTQYF. CDR3 sequence (DNA): TGTGCCATCAAGGCAGGGCCTAGCACAGATACGCAGTATTTT.

This clone showed up just a few times. In the same sample, other DNA sequences code for this CDR3. The rearrangement joins TRBV18 to TRBJ2-1; 12 nucleotides match TRBD2. V was clipped by 3 bases and J by 4 bases; unmatched bases: 1. CDR1 is KGHSH, CDR2 LQKENI, per germline. CDR3 length: 15 residues. As DNA, the CDR3 is TGTGCCAGCTCACCGGGACTAGCGGGTTACAATGAGCAGTTCTTC. The encoded protein is CASSPGLAGYNEQFF.

Of note for this clone: Distinct nucleotide sequences in the sample also encode this CDR3. This rearrangement joins TRBV14 to TRBJ1-1; no reliable D call. This CDR3 is built from 13 residues. Germline CDR1 is SGHDN and CDR2 is FVKESK. V lost 1 base to trimming and J lost 0 bases, with 3 bases between them. CDR3 sequence: CASSQALNTEAFF. The DNA of the CDR3 is TGTGCCAGCAGCCAAGCCCTGAACACTGAAGCTTTCTTT.

The V call is TRBV28, the J call TRBJ1-3, with D unclear. Germline CDR1 MDHEN, CDR2 SYDVKM. The CDR3 totals 12 residues. The germline V and J ends were trimmed by 7 bases and 1 base, with 5 bases remaining between them. CDR3 sequence: CASNLSGNTIYF. The CDR3 DNA follows: TGTGCCAGCAACCTATCTGGAAACACCATATATTTT.

This clone came up a few times. The CDR3 sequence is CASSWTAPNEKLFF. CDR3 bases: TGTGCCAGCAGCTGGACAGCCCCTAATGAAAAACTGTTTTTT. The chain joins TRBV11-2 to TRBJ1-4; TRBD1 is a possible D gene (6 bases). The CDR3 is 14 residues long. Trimming removed 4 bases from V and 3 bases from J, with 9 bases in between. CDR1 and CDR2 (germline): SGHAT, FQNNGV.